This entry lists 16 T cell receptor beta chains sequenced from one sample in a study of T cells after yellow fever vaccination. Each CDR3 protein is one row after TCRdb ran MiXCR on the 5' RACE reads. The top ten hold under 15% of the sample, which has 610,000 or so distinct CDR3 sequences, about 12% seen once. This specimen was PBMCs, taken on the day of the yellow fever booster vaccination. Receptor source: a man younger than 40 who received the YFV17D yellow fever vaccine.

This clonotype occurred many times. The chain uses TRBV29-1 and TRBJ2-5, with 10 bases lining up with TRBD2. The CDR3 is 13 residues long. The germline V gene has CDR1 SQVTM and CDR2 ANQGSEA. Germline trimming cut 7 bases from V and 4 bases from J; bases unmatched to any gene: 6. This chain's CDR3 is CSASGSERETQYF. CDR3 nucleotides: TGCAGCGCTAGCGGGAGCGAAAGAGAGACCCAGTACTTC.

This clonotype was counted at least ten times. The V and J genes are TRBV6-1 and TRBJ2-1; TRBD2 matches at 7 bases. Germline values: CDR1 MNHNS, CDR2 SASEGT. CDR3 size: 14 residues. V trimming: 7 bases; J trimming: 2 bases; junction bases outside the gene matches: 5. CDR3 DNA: TGTGCCAGCACCTTAGCGGGTCCCTACAATGAGCAGTTCTTC. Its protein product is CASTLAGPYNEQFF.

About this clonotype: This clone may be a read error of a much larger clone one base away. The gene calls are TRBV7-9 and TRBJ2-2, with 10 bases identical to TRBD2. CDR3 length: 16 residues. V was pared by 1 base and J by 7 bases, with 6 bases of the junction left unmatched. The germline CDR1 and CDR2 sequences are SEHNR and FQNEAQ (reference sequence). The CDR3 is CASSLGTSGHIGELFF. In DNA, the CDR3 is TGTGCCAGCAGCTTAGGGACTAGCGGACACATCGGGGAGCTGTTTTTT. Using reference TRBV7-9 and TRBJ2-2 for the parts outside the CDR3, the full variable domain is DTGVSQNPRHKITKRGQNVTFRCDPISEHNRLYWYRQTLGQGPEFLTYFQNEAQLEKSRLLSDRFSAERPKGSFSTLEIQRTEQGDSAMYLCASSLGTSGHIGELFFGEGSRLTVL.

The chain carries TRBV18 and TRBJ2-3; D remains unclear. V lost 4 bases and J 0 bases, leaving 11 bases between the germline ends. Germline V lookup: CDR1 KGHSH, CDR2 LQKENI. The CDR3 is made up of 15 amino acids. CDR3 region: CASSLSKSSTDTQYF. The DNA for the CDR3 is TGTGCCAGCTCACTTAGCAAGTCTAGCACAGATACGCAGTATTTT.

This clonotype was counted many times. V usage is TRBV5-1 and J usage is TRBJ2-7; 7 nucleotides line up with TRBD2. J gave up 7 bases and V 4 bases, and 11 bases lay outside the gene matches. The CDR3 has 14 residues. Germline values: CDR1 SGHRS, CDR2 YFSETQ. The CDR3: CASSRRGSEYEQYF. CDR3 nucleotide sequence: TGCGCCAGCAGCCGGCGGGGGTCGGAGTATGAGCAGTACTTC.

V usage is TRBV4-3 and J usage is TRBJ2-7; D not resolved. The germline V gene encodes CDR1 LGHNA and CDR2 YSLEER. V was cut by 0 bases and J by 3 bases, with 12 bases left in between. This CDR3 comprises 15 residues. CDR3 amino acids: CASSQDRSPSYEQYF. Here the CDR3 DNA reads TGCGCCAGCAGCCAAGATAGGTCACCCAGCTACGAGCAGTACTTC.

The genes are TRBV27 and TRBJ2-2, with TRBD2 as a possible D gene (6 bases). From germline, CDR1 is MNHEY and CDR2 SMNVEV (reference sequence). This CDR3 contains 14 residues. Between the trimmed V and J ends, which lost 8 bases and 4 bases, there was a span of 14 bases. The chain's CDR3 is CASRETVITGELFF. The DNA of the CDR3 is TGTGCCAGCCGGGAGACAGTTATCACCGGGGAGCTGTTTTTT.

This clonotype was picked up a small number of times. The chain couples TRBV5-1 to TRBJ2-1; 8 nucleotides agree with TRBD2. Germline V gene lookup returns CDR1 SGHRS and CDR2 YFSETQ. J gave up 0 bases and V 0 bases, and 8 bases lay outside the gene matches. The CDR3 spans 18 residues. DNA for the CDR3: TGCGCCAGCAGCTTGGGACTAGCGAGCGCGAGCTCCTACAATGAGCAGTTCTTC. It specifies CASSLGLASASSYNEQFF.

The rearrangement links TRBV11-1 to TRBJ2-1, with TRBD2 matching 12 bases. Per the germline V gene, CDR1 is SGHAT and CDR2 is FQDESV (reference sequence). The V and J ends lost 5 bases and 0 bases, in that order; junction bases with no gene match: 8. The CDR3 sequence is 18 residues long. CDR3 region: CASSQTSGRTSSYNEQFF. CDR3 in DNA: TGTGCCAGCAGCCAGACTAGCGGGAGAACGAGCTCCTACAATGAGCAGTTCTTC.

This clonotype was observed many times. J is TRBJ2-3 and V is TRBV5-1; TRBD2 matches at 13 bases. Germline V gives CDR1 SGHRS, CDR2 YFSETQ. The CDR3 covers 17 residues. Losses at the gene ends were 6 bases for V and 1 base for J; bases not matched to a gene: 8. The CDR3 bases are TGCGCCAGCACTAGACTAGCGGGAGGCGGTCGCACAGATACGCAGTATTTT. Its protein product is CASTRLAGGGRTDTQYF.

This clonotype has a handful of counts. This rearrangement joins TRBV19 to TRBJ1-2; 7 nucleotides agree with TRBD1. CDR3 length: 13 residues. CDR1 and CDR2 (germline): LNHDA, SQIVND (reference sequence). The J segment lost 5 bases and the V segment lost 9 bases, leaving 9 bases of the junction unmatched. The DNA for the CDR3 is TGTGCCAGCGCGGACAGGCATGGATATGGCTACACCTTC. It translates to CASADRHGYGYTF.

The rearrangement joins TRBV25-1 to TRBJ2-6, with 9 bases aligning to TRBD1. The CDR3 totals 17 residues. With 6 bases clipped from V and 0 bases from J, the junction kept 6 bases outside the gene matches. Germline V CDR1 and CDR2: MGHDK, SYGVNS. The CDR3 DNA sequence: TGTGCCAGCAGCGAGGGGACAGGGCGCTCTGGGGCCAACGTCCTGACTTTC. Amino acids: CASSEGTGRSGANVLTF.

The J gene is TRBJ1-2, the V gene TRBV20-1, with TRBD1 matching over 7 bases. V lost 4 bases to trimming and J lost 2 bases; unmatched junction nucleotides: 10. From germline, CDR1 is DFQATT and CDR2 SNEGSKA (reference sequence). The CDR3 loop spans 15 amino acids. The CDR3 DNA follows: TGCAGTGCTATTGGGCCACAGGGGAACAACTATGGCTACACCTTC. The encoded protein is CSAIGPQGNNYGYTF.

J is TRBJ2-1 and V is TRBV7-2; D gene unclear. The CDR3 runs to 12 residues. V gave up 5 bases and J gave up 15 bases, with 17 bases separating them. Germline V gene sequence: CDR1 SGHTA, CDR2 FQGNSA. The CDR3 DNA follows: TGTGCCAGCAGCCCAAACTCCCCAGCCCTGTTCTTC. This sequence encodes CASSPNSPALFF.

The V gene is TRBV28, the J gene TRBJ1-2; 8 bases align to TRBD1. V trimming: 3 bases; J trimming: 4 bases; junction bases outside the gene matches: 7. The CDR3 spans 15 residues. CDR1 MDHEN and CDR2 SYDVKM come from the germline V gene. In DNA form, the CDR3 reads TGTGCCAGCAGTTTCTTGTGGGACAGGAGCTATGGCTACACCTTC. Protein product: CASSFLWDRSYGYTF.

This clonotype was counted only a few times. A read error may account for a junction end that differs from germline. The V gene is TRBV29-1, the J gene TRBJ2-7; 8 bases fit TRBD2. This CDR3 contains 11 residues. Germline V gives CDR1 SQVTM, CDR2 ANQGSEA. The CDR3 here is CSVEEGLVESF. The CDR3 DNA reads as TGCAGCGTTGAAGAGGGACTAGTAGAGAGCTTC.